Listed below are T cell receptor beta chains from one sample, sequenced in a study of cytomegalovirus exposure and HLA in healthy donors. The method was immunoSEQ multiplex PCR; TCRdb's version includes in-frame clones alone and lacks a portion of them. The table lists fewer than 30,000 clones. Material: PBMCs. Receptor source: a man between 25 and 39 years old in good health and CMV-seronegative. The CDR3 runs from the conserved cysteine through the conserved F or W. A D gene is named only where the DNA matches it firmly.

>TRBV7-2|TRBJ1-4|TRBD1
TGTGCCAGCAGCCTAGAGGAGGCCAGGGGGAAAGGAAAACTGTTTTTT
CASSLEEARGKGKLFF
>TRBV28|TRBJ2-7|TRBD1
TGTGCCAGCAGTCCGCCCGGGACAGGGTACTACGAGCAGTACTTC
CASSPPGTGYYEQYF
>TRBV11-3|TRBJ1-2|-
TGTGCCAGCAGCTTCACAGGAACCTCTAACTATGGCTACACCTTC
CASSFTGTSNYGYTF
>TRBV29-1|TRBJ1-2|TRBD1
TGCAGCGTTCACGGAGGGGGCAATCAGGGCTACACCTTC
CSVHGGGNQGYTF
>TRBV5-1|TRBJ1-2|TRBD1
TGCGCCAGCAGCTTTCAGGGGGATCATGGCTACACCTTC
CASSFQGDHGYTF
>TRBV9|TRBJ2-1|TRBD2
TGTGCCAGCAGCGTAGACGGGAGGGGCTCCTACAATGAGCAGTTCTTC
CASSVDGRGSYNEQFF
>TRBV6-1|TRBJ2-7|TRBD1
TGTGCCAGCAGTGACCGGCGTCCTAGACAGGGTTCGCAGTACTTC
CASSDRRPRQGSQYF
>TRBV19|TRBJ2-7|TRBD2
TGTGCCAGTAGTCCCTCCGCAGGAGCGGGAGTAGTTTACGAGCAGTACTTC
CASSPSAGAGVVYEQYF
>TRBV18|TRBJ1-2|-
TGTGCCAGCTCCCTTGACAGGACAGTGTATGGCTACACCTTC
CASSLDRTVYGYTF
>TRBV9|TRBJ2-1|TRBD1
TGTGCCAGCAGCACCGGACAGGGGGCGCGGGGTGAGCAGTTCTTC
CASSTGQGARGEQFF
>TRBV19|TRBJ2-3|TRBD2
TGTGCCAGTAGTACGCAAGCGGGAGGCCTAGATACGCAGTATTTT
CASSTQAGGLDTQYF
>TRBV4-2|TRBJ2-5|-
TGTGCCAGCAGCCAAGATTTAGGTCAGGGTGAGACCCAGTACTTC
CASSQDLGQGETQYF
>TRBV7-9|TRBJ2-3|-
TGTGCCAGCAGCTTAGCGTCCGGGAGCACAGATACGCAGTATTTT
CASSLASGSTDTQYF
>TRBV5-1|TRBJ2-7|-
TGCGCCAGCAGGTCCGGGGTGAACTCCTACGAGCAGTACTTC
CASRSGVNSYEQYF
>TRBV5-6|TRBJ2-1|TRBD2
TGTGCCAGCAGCTTCGGGACTAGCGGGAGGAACAATGAGCAGTTCTTC
CASSFGTSGRNNEQFF
>TRBV5-1|TRBJ2-2|TRBD2
TGCGCCAGCAGCACTAGCGGGAGTAGCGACACCGGGGAGCTGTTTTTT
CASSTSGSSDTGELFF
>TRBV19|TRBJ1-1|-
TGTGCCAGTAGTATAAGAACGGGAGCGGAAGTGAACACTGAAGCTTTCTTT
CASSIRTGAEVNTEAFF
>TRBV6-1|TRBJ2-3|-
TGTGCCAGCAGGCTGCGGGATAGGCCAGATACGCAGTATTTT
CASRLRDRPDTQYF
>TRBV5-4|TRBJ2-4|TRBD1
TGTGCCAGCAGCCTGGGACAGGGCCCTCAAAACATTCAGTACTTC
CASSLGQGPQNIQYF
>TRBV5-1|TRBJ1-1|-
TGCGCCAGCAGCTTAGGGCCGACAGGTTCGAACACTGAAGCTTTCTTT
CASSLGPTGSNTEAFF
>TRBV19|TRBJ1-5|TRBD1
TGTGCCAGCCGGGACAGGGGGCAAGGAGTGGATCAGCCCCAGCATTTT
CASRDRGQGVDQPQHF
>TRBV6-5|TRBJ2-2|-
TGTGCCAGCAGTTATGGAGACACCGGGGAGCTGTTTTTT
CASSYGDTGELFF
>TRBV13|TRBJ1-2|TRBD1
TGTGCCAGCAGCTCTACCGGGACAGCTAACTATGGCTACACCTTC
CASSSTGTANYGYTF
>TRBV7-2|TRBJ2-2|TRBD2
TGTGCCAGCAACGAACTAGCGCACACCGGGGAGCTGTTTTTT
CASNELAHTGELFF
>TRBV19|TRBJ2-7|TRBD1
TGTGCCAGTAGTTGGACAGGTTACGAGCAGTACTTC
CASSWTGYEQYF
>TRBV9|TRBJ2-5|-
TGTGCCAGCAGCGGGTGGGAGTACCAAGAGACCCAGTACTTC
CASSGWEYQETQYF
>TRBV5-4|TRBJ1-2|TRBD1
TGTGCCAGCAGCTCAGGACAGGTGGTCTATGGCTACACCTTC
CASSSGQVVYGYTF
>TRBV4-2|TRBJ2-5|-
TGTGCCAGCAGCCAAGATCAGAGTAGCGCGGAGCAGTACTTC
CASSQDQSSAEQYF
>TRBV5-1|TRBJ2-7|-
TGCGCCAGCAGCTTGCTCGGACTACCGGCGGGAGAGCAGTACTTC
CASSLLGLPAGEQYF
>TRBV4-2|TRBJ1-1|-
TGTGCCAGCAGCCCGACCGGTGCAGGTTGGAACACTGAAGCTTTCTTT
CASSPTGAGWNTEAFF
>TRBV7-2|TRBJ2-7|TRBD1
TGTGCCAGCAGCTTGTGGGACAGGGCCTACGAGCAGTACTTC
CASSLWDRAYEQYF
>TRBV5-6|TRBJ2-7|TRBD1
TGTGCCAGCAGCGGATTTGGGACAGGGTTCTACGAGCAGTACTTC
CASSGFGTGFYEQYF
>TRBV9|TRBJ2-5|TRBD2
TGTGCCAGCAGCGTCGGACTAGCGGTACAAGAGACCCAGTACTTC
CASSVGLAVQETQYF
>TRBV7-9|TRBJ1-1|TRBD1
TGTGCCAGCAGCTTAGCGGCAGGGGGCGAACCTGAAGCTTTCTTT
CASSLAAGGEPEAFF
>TRBV6-1|TRBJ2-7|TRBD1
TGTGCCAGCAGTGAGGGGACAGGGGGCATTGCCTACGAGCAGTACTTC
CASSEGTGGIAYEQYF
>TRBV11-2|TRBJ2-6|-
TGTGCCAGCAGCTTTATAATCAGCTCTGGGGCCAACGTCCTGACTTTC
CASSFIISSGANVLTF
>TRBV6-5|TRBJ1-4|-
TGTGCCAGCAGTTTAAGAGGGGGGGGTAATGAAAAACTGTTTTTT
CASSLRGGGNEKLFF
>TRBV5-1|TRBJ2-2|TRBD2
TGCGCCAGCAGCTTGCTAGCGGGAGCGGACGGGGAGCTGTTTTTT
CASSLLAGADGELFF
>TRBV7-2|TRBJ2-5|-
TGTGCCAGCAGCGGGGCCTACCAAGAGACCCAGTACTTC
CASSGAYQETQYF
>TRBV6-1|TRBJ1-3|-
TGTGCCAGCAGTGAAGACTTCCACTCTGGAAACACCATATATTTT
CASSEDFHSGNTIYF
>TRBV5-1|TRBJ2-5|TRBD2
TGCGCCAGCAGCTTGACGGGAGGGCCTGTGGAGACCCAGTACTTC
CASSLTGGPVETQYF
>TRBV28|TRBJ2-2|-
TGTGCCAGCAGTTTGCGGGGCACCGGGGAGCTGTTTTTT
CASSLRGTGELFF
>TRBV4-2|TRBJ2-3|-
TGTGCCAGCAGCCAATTATGGACCAGGGGCACAGATACGCAGTATTTT
CASSQLWTRGTDTQYF
>TRBV28|TRBJ2-4|TRBD1
TGTGCCAGCAGCCCGGGACAGCCTGGGGCCAAAAACATTCAGTACTTC
CASSPGQPGAKNIQYF
>TRBV11-3|TRBJ2-6|TRBD1
TGTGCCAGCAGGGGACAGGGATTCTCTGGGGCCAACGTCCTGACTTTC
CASRGQGFSGANVLTF
>TRBV19|TRBJ2-1|TRBD2
TGTGCCAGCCGGACTAGCGGGAGAGGTTCCTACAATGAGCAGTTCTTC
CASRTSGRGSYNEQFF
>TRBV4-2|TRBJ1-3|TRBD1
TGTGCCGGCAGCCAAGGCAGGGGGACGGGAAACACCATATATTTT
CAGSQGRGTGNTIYF
>TRBV9|TRBJ2-7|-
TGTGCCAGCAGTGGGCAGGGTTCCTACGAGCAGTACTTC
CASSGQGSYEQYF
>TRBV27|TRBJ1-1|-
TGTGCCAGCAGTTTAGAGGGAGGAACTGAAGCTTTCTTT
CASSLEGGTEAFF
>TRBV18|TRBJ2-5|TRBD2
TGTGCCAGCTCGCTCACCATAAATGCGGGGGGGCGCGGTGAGACCCAGTACTTC
CASSLTINAGGRGETQYF